Below are 31 T cell receptor beta chains sequenced from a single sample in a study of blood T cell repertoires in COVID-19. The method was immunoSEQ multiplex PCR; TCRdb's version includes in-frame clones alone and lacks a portion of them. The sample consists of roughly 400,000 clones, approximately 87% of them appearing once. The sequenced sample consisted of PBMCs or T cells enriched from blood (not recorded which). The receptor source for this set is a woman aged 45 to 65 who had recovered from COVID-19.

The chain couples TRBV10-3 to TRBJ1-1; D gene ambiguous. In germline, CDR1 is ENHRY, CDR2 SYGVKD. The CDR3 loop spans 13 amino acids. Trimming left V 6 bases short and J 3 bases short, with 11 bases between. CDR3 nucleotides: TGTGCCATCAGGGAAGTGGAGGACACTGAAGCTTTCTTT. It specifies CAIREVEDTEAFF.

This chain uses TRBV19 with TRBJ1-1, with TRBD1 matching over 8 bases. This CDR3 is 15 amino acids long. Trimming took 0 bases from V and 5 from J; bases not matched to a gene: 5. Germline V gene data show CDR1 as LNHDA and CDR2 as SQIVND (reference sequence). The CDR3 reads CASSIDYRGMTEAFF. CDR3 sequence (DNA): TGTGCCAGTAGTATAGACTACAGGGGGATGACTGAAGCTTTCTTT.

The table lists this clone with a few counts. This chain links TRBV9 with TRBJ1-4; 8 bases align to TRBD1. CDR1 and CDR2 (germline): SGDLS, YYNGEE. V dropped 3 bases and J dropped 8; count of bases not matched to a gene: 9. CDR3 length equals 15 residues. CDR3 region: CASSAKTGVDEKLFF. The CDR3 coding sequence is TGTGCCAGCAGCGCGAAGACAGGGGTGGACGAAAAACTGTTTTTT.

V gene TRBV11-2 combines with J gene TRBJ2-1, with 7 nucleotides matching TRBD2. V lost 3 bases, J lost 10 bases, and 12 bases stayed unmatched. This CDR3 region has 15 residues. Germline CDR1 is SGHAT and CDR2 is FQNNGV. CDR3 in amino acids: CASSFSQRGTKEQFF. The DNA of the CDR3 is TGTGCCAGCAGCTTTTCGCAGCGGGGAACAAAAGAGCAGTTCTTC.

This sequence joins TRBV5-1 and TRBJ1-1; no definite D call. Deletions cut 0 bases from V and 0 bases from J, with 6 bases between. The CDR3 has 14 amino acids. Germline loops: CDR1 SGHRS, CDR2 YFSETQ. The CDR3 region has the DNA TGCGCCAGCAGCTTGGTGGCTGTGAACACTGAAGCTTTCTTT. Amino acids: CASSLVAVNTEAFF.

This chain joins TRBV6-2 or TRBV6-3 and TRBJ1-1; D may be TRBD1 (6 bases). Germline CDR1 and CDR2: MNHEY and SVGEGT. This CDR3 region has 14 residues. Trimming cost V 3 bases and J 2 bases, with 10 bases left between them. The CDR3 sequence is CASSYRTDNTEAFF. Written as DNA, the CDR3 is TGTGCCAGCAGTTATAGGACAGACAACACTGAAGCTTTCTTT.

This sequence joins TRBV27 and TRBJ1-6; a possible D gene is TRBD1 (6 bases). The CDR3 covers 16 residues. Germline CDR1 MNHEY, CDR2 SMNVEV (reference sequence). Trimming cost V 3 bases and J 6 bases, with 15 bases left between them. The CDR3 region has the DNA TGTGCCAGCAGTTTGGCCACCGACAGGCTTAATTCACCCCTCCACTTT. Translating it yields CASSLATDRLNSPLHF.

The chain is built from TRBV18 and TRBJ2-7; TRBD1 aligns across 8 bases. The CDR3 has 17 residues. Germline values: CDR1 KGHSH, CDR2 LQKENI. Germline trimming cut 0 bases from V and 2 bases from J; bases unmatched to any gene: 9. CDR3 sequence: CASSPPLGQGTTYEQYF. CDR3 DNA sequence: TGTGCCAGCTCACCACCTTTAGGACAGGGAACCACCTACGAGCAGTACTTC.

This clone showed up just once. This chain uses TRBV19 with TRBJ2-1, with 8 bases lining up with TRBD1. Germline values: CDR1 LNHDA, CDR2 SQIVND (reference sequence). Trimming took 1 base from V and 6 from J; bases not matched to a gene: 5. The CDR3 is made up of 15 amino acids. The CDR3 region has the DNA TGTGCCAGTAGTATAGGCAGGGGGCGGGGCAATGAGCAGTTCTTC. It is translated as CASSIGRGRGNEQFF.

This chain joins TRBV10-3 and TRBJ1-5, with D possibly being TRBD1 (6 bases). The CDR3 runs to 16 residues. V was trimmed by 2 bases and J by 4 bases, leaving 15 bases between them. From germline, CDR1 is ENHRY and CDR2 SYGVKD. CDR3 loop: CAISERPDSTNQPQHF. The CDR3 nucleotides are TGTGCCATCAGTGAGAGACCGGACAGCACTAATCAGCCCCAGCATTTT.

The chain has TRBV7-8 and TRBJ2-5; 7 bases are a match to TRBD2. CDR1 and CDR2 (germline): SGHVS, FQNEAQ. The CDR3 contains 17 residues. The junction had 14 bases not matched to a gene; V was cut back by 3 bases and J by 4 bases. The CDR3 DNA sequence: TGTGCCAGCAGCTTGGGGAGGGATAGGACTAGAAGAGAGACCCAGTACTTC. This codes for CASSLGRDRTRRETQYF. The full variable domain, its missing parts supplied by reference TRBV7-8 and TRBJ2-5, is GAGVSQSPRYKVAKRGQDVALRCDPISGHVSLFWYQQALGQGPEFLTYFQNEAQLDKSGLPSDRFFAERPEGSVSTLKIQRTQQEDSAVYLCASSLGRDRTRRETQYFGPGTRLLVL.

The chain combines TRBV11-2 with TRBJ1-4; D remains unclear. Germline lookup yields CDR1 SGHAT and CDR2 FQNNGV. The CDR3 extends over 13 amino acids. V was pared by 8 bases and J by 4 bases, with 11 bases between. CDR3 sequence: CASAQESNEKLFF. In nucleotides, the CDR3 is TGTGCCAGCGCTCAGGAAAGTAATGAAAAACTGTTTTTT.

This clone was counted between two and nine times. The genes are TRBV19 and TRBJ2-7; 7 nucleotides agree with TRBD2. Trimming took 10 bases from V and 0 from J; bases not matched to a gene: 9. CDR3 length: 14 residues. The germline gives CDR1 LNHDA, CDR2 SQIVND (reference sequence). The CDR3 here is CATSPSGASYEQYF. The DNA of the CDR3 is TGTGCCACCTCCCCGAGCGGGGCCTCCTACGAGCAGTACTTC.

At least ten counts were recorded for this clone. The CDR3 is CASSRIAGGPSEQYF. Here the CDR3 DNA reads TGTGCCAGCAGCCGGATAGCGGGGGGTCCCTCCGAGCAGTACTTC. The chain recombines TRBV6-2 or TRBV6-3 with TRBJ2-7, with TRBD2 matching over 10 bases. Germline trimming cut 6 bases from V and 6 bases from J; bases unmatched to any gene: 11. The CDR3 contains 15 residues. Germline V lookup: CDR1 MNHEY, CDR2 SVGEGT.

This chain connects TRBV5-4 to TRBJ2-7; possibly TRBD2 for D (6 bases). Germline V gene sequence: CDR1 SGHNT, CDR2 YYREEE (reference sequence). This CDR3 contains 12 residues. The V end was cut by 10 bases, the J end by 7 bases, with 18 bases between. The CDR3 DNA reads TGTGCCTTCGGAGGGGATGTTAAGGAGCAGTACTTC. It encodes CAFGGDVKEQYF.

This clone has a single count. This rearrangement joins TRBV7-2 to TRBJ2-3, with TRBD1 matching over 8 bases. Germline-derived CDR1 and CDR2 are SGHTA and FQGNSA. The CDR3 contains 14 residues. The V segment lost 4 bases and the J segment 1 base; nucleotides outside the gene matches: 1. The CDR3 coding sequence is TGTGCCAGCAGCTCGGACAGGGGCACAGATACGCAGTATTTT. Its protein is CASSSDRGTDTQYF. Full variable domain (remainder filled in from reference TRBV7-2 and TRBJ2-3): GAGVSQSPSNKVTEKGKDVELRCDPISGHTALYWYRQSLGQGLEFLIYFQGNSAPDKSGLPSDRFSAERTGGSVSTLTIQRTQQEDSAVYLCASSSDRGTDTQYFGPGTRLTVL.

V and J are TRBV9 and TRBJ1-4; a weak D match, TRBD1 (6 bases). The CDR3 is 13 residues long. CDR1 SGDLS and CDR2 YYNGEE come from the germline V gene. Trimming removed 0 bases at V and 10 bases at J, with 10 bases between. CDR3 in amino acids: CASSVEGVGKLFF. CDR3 nucleotides: TGTGCCAGCAGCGTAGAGGGGGTGGGAAAACTGTTTTTT.

In its sample, this clone was seen once. The J gene is TRBJ1-3, the V gene TRBV6-5; unclear D gene. The CDR3 covers 15 residues. Germline V gene data show CDR1 as MNHEY and CDR2 as SVGAGI. Between the trimmed V and J ends, which lost 6 bases and 6 bases, there was a span of 18 bases. The CDR3 bases are TGTGCCAGCAGCCCACTAGCGGGGTTAGCAAACACCATATATTTT. Translating gives CASSPLAGLANTIYF.

The chain uses TRBV13 and TRBJ2-7, with 10 nucleotides matching TRBD1. Germline V gene sequence: CDR1 PRHDT, CDR2 FYEKMQ (reference sequence). J was trimmed by 7 bases and V by 4 bases; bases with no gene match: 10. The CDR3 contains 15 residues. The CDR3 bases are TGTGCCAGCAGCTCCCCCGGGACAGGGGTTCAAGAGCAGTACTTC. Translated: CASSSPGTGVQEQYF.

This clone showed up just once. V is TRBV10-3 and J is TRBJ1-6; D is possibly TRBD1 (6 bases). This CDR3 region has 16 residues. CDR1 and CDR2 (germline): ENHRY, SYGVKD. Between the trimmed V and J ends, which lost 0 bases and 1 base, there was a span of 7 bases. CDR3 residues: CAISESGGSYNSPLHF. CDR3 DNA: TGTGCCATCAGTGAGTCAGGGGGTTCCTATAATTCACCCCTCCACTTT.

This clone appeared a single time. The V gene is TRBV27, the J gene TRBJ1-2, with D tentatively TRBD1 (6 bases). The V end lost 8 bases, the J end lost 4 bases, and 17 bases lay between the germline ends. This CDR3 has 14 amino acids. Germline lookup yields CDR1 MNHEY and CDR2 SMNVEV (reference sequence). This CDR3 reads CASGQTGLSYGYTF. Here the CDR3 DNA reads TGTGCCAGCGGACAGACAGGTTTGAGCTATGGCTACACCTTC.

About this clone: Other DNA sequences from this sample encode an identical CDR3 as well. The J gene is TRBJ1-5, the V gene TRBV27; TRBD1 is a possible D gene (6 bases). V was pared by 0 bases and J by 4 bases, with 10 bases between. Germline loops: CDR1 MNHEY, CDR2 SMNVEV (reference sequence). The CDR3 spans 15 residues. The CDR3 DNA follows: TGTGCCAGCAGTTTATCCGGGGGGGCAAATCAGCCCCAGCATTTT. It specifies CASSLSGGANQPQHF.

This chain uses TRBV7-9 with TRBJ1-2, with no clear D. Trimming took off 5 bases at V and 4 bases at J, with 11 bases between the two ends. The CDR3 is 13 amino acids. Per germline, CDR1 SEHNR and CDR2 FQNEAQ (reference sequence). In DNA form, the CDR3 reads TGTGCCAGCAGCGGCAGTGCCCGCTATGGCTACACCTTC. It codes for CASSGSARYGYTF.

This chain uses TRBV5-4 with TRBJ1-4; tentative D call: TRBD1 (5 bases). V shed 0 bases and J shed 0 bases, with 9 bases lying between them. There are 16 residues in the CDR3. Looked up from germline, CDR1 is SGHNT and CDR2 is YYREEE (reference sequence). The CDR3 DNA reads as TGTGCCAGCAGCTTGGGAGGGGACTCAACTAATGAAAAACTGTTTTTT. Amino acid sequence: CASSLGGDSTNEKLFF. Together with reference TRBV5-4 and TRBJ1-4, the CDR3 gives the full variable domain: ETGVTQSPTHLIKTRGQQVTLRCSSQSGHNTVSWYQQALGQGPQFIFQYYREEENGRGNFPPRFSGLQFPNYSSELNVNALELDDSALYLCASSLGGDSTNEKLFFGSGTQLSVL.

The chain is built from TRBV5-1 and TRBJ2-2; perhaps TRBD2 as D (5 bases). V dropped 4 bases and J dropped 4 bases, with 17 bases sitting between them. The CDR3 totals 16 residues. Germline assignment: CDR1 SGHRS and CDR2 YFSETQ. CDR3 sequence (DNA): TGCGCCAGCAGCGTAACAATGGTAGAGGGCACCGGGGAGCTGTTTTTT. As protein: CASSVTMVEGTGELFF.

The rearrangement joins TRBV7-9 to TRBJ1-1, with 8 bases matching TRBD1. CDR1 is SEHNR and CDR2 is FQNEAQ in the germline V gene (reference sequence). V was pared by 1 base and J by 11 bases, with 3 bases of the junction left unmatched. The CDR3 has 12 residues. The CDR3 loop reads CASSLEDRVAFF. In DNA, the CDR3 is TGTGCCAGCAGCTTAGAGGACAGGGTGGCTTTCTTT. Complete variable domain (other parts from reference TRBV7-9 and TRBJ1-1): DTGVSQNPRHKITKRGQNVTFRCDPISEHNRLYWYRQTLGQGPEFLTYFQNEAQLEKSRLLSDRFSAERPKGSFSTLEIQRTEQGDSAMYLCASSLEDRVAFFGQGTRLTVV.

CDR3 nucleotide sequence: TGTGCCAGCAGTTTCCAGGGACAGGGTTACGGCTACACCTTC. It codes for CASSFQGQGYGYTF. This chain uses TRBV27 with TRBJ1-2, with 9 bases that match TRBD1. The V and J ends lost 3 bases and 8 bases, in that order; junction bases with no gene match: 7. Germline-derived CDR1 and CDR2 are MNHEY and SMNVEV (reference sequence). The CDR3 is made up of 14 amino acids.

The chain has TRBV7-9 and TRBJ1-3, with D uncertain. Germline assignment: CDR1 SEHNR and CDR2 FQNEAQ (reference sequence). The CDR3 is made up of 14 amino acids. The V gene lost 3 bases and the J gene lost 4 bases, with 10 bases spanning the gap. The DNA for the CDR3 is TGTGCCAGCAGCTTGAGTCTTACGGGAAACACCATATATTTT. It yields the protein CASSLSLTGNTIYF.

The chain recombines TRBV5-1 with TRBJ2-1, with D possibly being TRBD1 (6 bases). Germline-derived CDR1 and CDR2 are SGHRS and YFSETQ. The CDR3 has 15 residues. Trimming removed 0 bases at V and 7 bases at J, with 14 bases between. CDR3 protein: CASSLATGKVNEQFF. In nucleotides, the CDR3 is TGCGCCAGCAGCTTGGCCACAGGGAAGGTGAATGAGCAGTTCTTC.

V gene TRBV19 combines with J gene TRBJ2-3; possibly TRBD1 for D (5 bases). V lost 2 bases, J lost 6 bases, and 15 bases lay in between. The germline V gene encodes CDR1 LNHDA and CDR2 SQIVND (reference sequence). The length of the CDR3 is 15 residues. CDR3 region: CASSIHFREVDTQYF. The CDR3, as DNA: TGTGCCAGTAGTATACATTTCAGGGAAGTCGATACGCAGTATTTT.

The V call is TRBV5-1, the J call TRBJ1-4; D is ambiguous. This CDR3 comprises 15 residues. Germline CDR1 reads SGHRS; CDR2 reads YFSETQ. The V end was cut by 4 bases, the J end by 8 bases, with 18 bases between. CDR3 in DNA: TGCGCCAGCAGCAGGGTTGGAGGGCCGATCGAAAAACTGTTTTTT. Amino acid sequence: CASSRVGGPIEKLFF.